Listed below are T cell receptor beta chains from one sample, sequenced in a study of early T cells in non-severe SARS-CoV-2 infection. TCRdb ran MiXCR on the 5' RACE reads and lists one entry per CDR3 protein. Of about 64,000 distinct CDR3 sequences in the sample, around 14% were seen once. The sample comprised whole blood. These receptors were collected from an adult who was a healthcare worker with PCR-confirmed SARS-CoV-2 infection or an uninfected control (not recorded which). The CDR3 runs from the conserved cysteine through the conserved F or W. A D gene is named only where the DNA matches it firmly. The size of a clone is reported for some rows only, either as once, few or many, or as a class for expanded clones.

v_gene	d_gene	j_gene	abundance	CDR3nt	CDR3aa
TRBV9	TRBD1	TRBJ2-3	-	TGTGCCAGCAGCGCGCTGGACAGGGCTCCCACAGATACGCAGTATTTT	CASSALDRAPTDTQYF
TRBV10-1	-	TRBJ1-1	few	TGCGCCAGCAGTGAACTACAAGGGCCCGGGACTGAAGCTTTCTTT	CASSELQGPGTEAFF
TRBV4-1	-	TRBJ1-6	-	TGCGCCAGCAGCCAAGACCTGGTGGACCCTAATTCACCCCTCCACTTT	CASSQDLVDPNSPLHF
TRBV12-3/TRBV12-4	-	TRBJ2-2	many	TGTGCCAGCAACGCGGGGCAAGGCGGGGAGCTGTTTTTT	CASNAGQGGELFF
TRBV20-1	-	TRBJ1-4	many	TGCAGTGCTGAACTTTTGGACAGTACTAATGAAAAACTGTTTTTT	CSAELLDSTNEKLFF
TRBV7-8	TRBD1	TRBJ1-3	many	TGTGCCAGCAGCTTAACGGTCGGGACAGCCTCTGGAAACACCATATATTTT	CASSLTVGTASGNTIYF
TRBV29-1	TRBD1	TRBJ2-5	-	TGCAGCGCACGACAGGGCGGCGAGACCCAGTACTTC	CSARQGGETQYF
TRBV7-9	TRBD1	TRBJ2-6	many	TGTGCCAGCAGACCCCCGGGACAGGGGGTCGGGGCCAACGTCCTGACTTTC	CASRPPGQGVGANVLTF
TRBV7-9	TRBD1	TRBJ1-1	-	TGTGCCAGCAGCACTACAGGGGGCACTGAAGCTTTCTTT	CASSTTGGTEAFF
TRBV18	-	TRBJ1-1	-	TGTGCCAGCTCACCACCGGCGGGGGTGAACACTGAAGCTTTCTTT	CASSPPAGVNTEAFF
TRBV5-1	TRBD2	TRBJ2-1	-	TGCGCCAGCAGCGGACTAGCGGAATACAATGAGCAGTTCTTC	CASSGLAEYNEQFF
TRBV6-6	TRBD1	TRBJ2-2	few	TGTGCCAGCAGTACCCGGACAGGCACCGGGGAGCTGTTTTTT	CASSTRTGTGELFF
TRBV5-1	-	TRBJ1-2	few	TGCGCCAGCAGCCCTGGGCAGGATTTACTCTATGGCTACACCTTC	CASSPGQDLLYGYTF
TRBV10-2	TRBD2	TRBJ2-7	-	TGCGCCAGCAGTCCTAGCGGGGGGGCCTACGAGCAGTACTTC	CASSPSGGAYEQYF
TRBV12-3/TRBV12-4	-	TRBJ1-1	many	TGTGCCAGCAGTTTACGGAACATGAACACTGAAGCTTTCTTT	CASSLRNMNTEAFF